These T cell receptor beta chains were read from a single sample in a study of post-analysis software for immune sequencing data. TCRdb reprocessed the PCR reads with MiXCR, giving one entry per CDR3 protein. The sample carries around 150,000 distinct CDR3 sequences, around 36% recorded once. Sequenced here: blood, sampled after autologous hematopoietic stem cell transplantation. These receptors originate from a girl aged 5 to 17 with multiple sclerosis. Each CDR3 is given without its conserved first and last residue. The order of the fields is clone size, V gene, CDR3 protein. Rows may omit the clone size; those that give it use once, few, many or a size class.

clone_size: NA; v_call: TRBV3-1; cdr3_aa: ASSHRDRVETQY
clone_size: many; v_call: TRBV24-1; cdr3_aa: ATSDSGLREQY
clone_size: many; v_call: TRBV10-2; cdr3_aa: ASSLTGEQY
clone_size: NA; v_call: TRBV6-1; cdr3_aa: ASARGPAPSSYNSPLH
clone_size: few; v_call: TRBV4-3; cdr3_aa: ASSQFAPPDTQY
clone_size: NA; v_call: TRBV5-1; cdr3_aa: ASSSGLGTDYEQY
clone_size: NA; v_call: TRBV10-2; cdr3_aa: ASSESGTSGINEQF
clone_size: NA; v_call: TRBV3-1; cdr3_aa: ASSETWAQPQH
clone_size: few; v_call: TRBV6-2/TRBV6-3; cdr3_aa: ASSRLAGPSYEQY
clone_size: many; v_call: TRBV6-2/TRBV6-3; cdr3_aa: ASSSRLAGLNIQY
clone_size: few; v_call: TRBV3-1; cdr3_aa: ASSHSVEEGEETQY
clone_size: many; v_call: TRBV28; cdr3_aa: ASRTGKSSYEQY
clone_size: NA; v_call: TRBV7-2; cdr3_aa: ASSLGTWTGYNEQF
clone_size: NA; v_call: TRBV10-3; cdr3_aa: AISSGQAASTNYGYT
clone_size: few; v_call: TRBV6-5; cdr3_aa: ASSYTLGGNEQF
clone_size: NA; v_call: TRBV6-1; cdr3_aa: ASTPGRAGEETQY
clone_size: NA; v_call: TRBV27; cdr3_aa: ASSPPGVDNEQF
clone_size: NA; v_call: TRBV6-5; cdr3_aa: ASSPLGGVTDTQY
clone_size: NA; v_call: TRBV2; cdr3_aa: ASSEEGQANEKLF
clone_size: NA; v_call: TRBV7-2; cdr3_aa: ACSLGGLAGFYEQF
clone_size: NA; v_call: TRBV27; cdr3_aa: ASTYTGRANVLT
clone_size: few; v_call: TRBV27; cdr3_aa: ASSLTPPTPGLAGGGGQETQY
clone_size: few; v_call: TRBV27; cdr3_aa: ASSLSVRIRGEQY
clone_size: NA; v_call: TRBV7-2; cdr3_aa: ASKRGVRSYEQF
clone_size: once; v_call: TRBV9; cdr3_aa: ASSGSGPRTDTQY
clone_size: NA; v_call: TRBV30; cdr3_aa: AWARSRATEAF
clone_size: NA; v_call: TRBV2; cdr3_aa: ASSAGYSNQPQH
clone_size: NA; v_call: TRBV4-3; cdr3_aa: ASSQRLARGSLEQF
clone_size: NA; v_call: TRBV20-1; cdr3_aa: SASRRSGSGADTQY
clone_size: NA; v_call: TRBV27; cdr3_aa: ASGPSQY